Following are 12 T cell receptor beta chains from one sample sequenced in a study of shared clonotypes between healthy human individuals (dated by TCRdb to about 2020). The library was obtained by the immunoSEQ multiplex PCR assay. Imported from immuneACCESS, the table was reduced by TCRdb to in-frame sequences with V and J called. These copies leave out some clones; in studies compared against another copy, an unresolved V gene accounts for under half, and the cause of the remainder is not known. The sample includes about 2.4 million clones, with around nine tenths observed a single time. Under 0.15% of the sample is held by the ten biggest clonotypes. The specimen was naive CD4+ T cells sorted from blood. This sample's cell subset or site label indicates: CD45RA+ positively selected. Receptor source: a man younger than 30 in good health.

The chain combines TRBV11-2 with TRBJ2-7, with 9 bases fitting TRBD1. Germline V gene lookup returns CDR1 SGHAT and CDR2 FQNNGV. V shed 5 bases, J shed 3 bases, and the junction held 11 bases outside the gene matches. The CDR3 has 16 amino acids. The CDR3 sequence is CASSHRRTGAFYEQYF. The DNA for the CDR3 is TGTGCCAGCAGCCATAGACGGACAGGGGCTTTCTACGAGCAGTACTTC. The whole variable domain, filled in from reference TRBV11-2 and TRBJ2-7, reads EAGVAQSPRYKIIEKRQSVAFWCNPISGHATLYWYQQILGQGPKLLIQFQNNGVVDDSQLPKDRFSAERLKGVDSTLKIQPAKLEDSAVYLCASSHRRTGAFYEQYFGPGTRLTVT.

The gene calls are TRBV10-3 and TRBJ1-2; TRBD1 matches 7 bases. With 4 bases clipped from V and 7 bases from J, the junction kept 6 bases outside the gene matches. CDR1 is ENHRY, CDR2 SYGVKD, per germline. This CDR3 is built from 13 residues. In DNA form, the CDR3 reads TGTGCCATCAGTGTCCCGGGACAGTTTGGCTACACCTTC. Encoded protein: CAISVPGQFGYTF.

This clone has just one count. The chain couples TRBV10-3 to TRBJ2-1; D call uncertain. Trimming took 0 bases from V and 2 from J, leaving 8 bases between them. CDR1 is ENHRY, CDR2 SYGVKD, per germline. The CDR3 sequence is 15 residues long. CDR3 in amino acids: CAISESAPPYNEQFF. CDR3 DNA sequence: TGTGCCATCAGTGAGTCGGCGCCCCCCTACAATGAGCAGTTCTTC.

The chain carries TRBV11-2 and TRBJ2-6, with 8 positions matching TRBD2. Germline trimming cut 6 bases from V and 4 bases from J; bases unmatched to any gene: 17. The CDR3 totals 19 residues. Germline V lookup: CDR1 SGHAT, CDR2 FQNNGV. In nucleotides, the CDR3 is TGTGCCAGCAGACCGCGGGGGACTAGAGTTCTTTCGGGGGCCAACGTCCTGACTTTC. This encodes CASRPRGTRVLSGANVLTF.

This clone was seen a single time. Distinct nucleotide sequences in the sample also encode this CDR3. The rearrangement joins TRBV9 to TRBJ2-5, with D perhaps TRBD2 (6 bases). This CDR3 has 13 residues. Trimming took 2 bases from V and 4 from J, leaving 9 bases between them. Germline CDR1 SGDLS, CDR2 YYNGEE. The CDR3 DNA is TGTGCCAGCAGCGTCGGGGGTTCAGAGACCCAGTACTTC. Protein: CASSVGGSETQYF.

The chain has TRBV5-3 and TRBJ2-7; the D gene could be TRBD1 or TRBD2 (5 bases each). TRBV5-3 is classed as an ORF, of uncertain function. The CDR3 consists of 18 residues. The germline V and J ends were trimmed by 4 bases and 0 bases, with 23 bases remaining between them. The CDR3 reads CARSLRWMRGLSSYEQYF. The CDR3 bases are TGTGCCAGAAGCCTCCGTTGGATGAGGGGCTTATCCTCCTACGAGCAGTACTTC.

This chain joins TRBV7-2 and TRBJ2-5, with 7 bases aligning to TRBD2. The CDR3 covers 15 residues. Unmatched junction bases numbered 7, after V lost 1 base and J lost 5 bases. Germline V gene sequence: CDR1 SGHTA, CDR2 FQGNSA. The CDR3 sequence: CASSLVAGVGETQYF. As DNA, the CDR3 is TGTGCCAGCAGCTTAGTTGCGGGAGTGGGGGAGACCCAGTACTTC.

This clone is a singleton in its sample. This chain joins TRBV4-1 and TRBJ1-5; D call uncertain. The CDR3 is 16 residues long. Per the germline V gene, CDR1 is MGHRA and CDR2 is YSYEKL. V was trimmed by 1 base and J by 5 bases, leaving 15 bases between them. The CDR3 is CASSQGVFFGDQPQHF. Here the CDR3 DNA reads TGCGCCAGCAGCCAAGGGGTGTTTTTCGGAGATCAGCCCCAGCATTTT.

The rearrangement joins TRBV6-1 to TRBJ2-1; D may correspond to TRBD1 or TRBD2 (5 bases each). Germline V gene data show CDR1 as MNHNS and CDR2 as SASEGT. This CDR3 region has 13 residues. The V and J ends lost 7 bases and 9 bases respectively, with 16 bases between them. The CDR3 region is CASNPGPSTEQFF. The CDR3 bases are TGTGCCAGCAACCCGGGACCCAGTACTGAGCAGTTCTTC.

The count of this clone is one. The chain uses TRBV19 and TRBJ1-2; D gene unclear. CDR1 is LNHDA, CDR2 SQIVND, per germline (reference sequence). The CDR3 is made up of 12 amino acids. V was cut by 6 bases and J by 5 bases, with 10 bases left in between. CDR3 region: CASRGERYGYTF. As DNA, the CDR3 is TGTGCCAGTAGGGGTGAACGGTATGGCTACACCTTC.

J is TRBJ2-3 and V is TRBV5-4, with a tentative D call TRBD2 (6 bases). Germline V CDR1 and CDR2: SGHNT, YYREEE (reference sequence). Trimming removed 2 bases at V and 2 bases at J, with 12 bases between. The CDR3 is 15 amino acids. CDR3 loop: CASSLGASVTDTQYF. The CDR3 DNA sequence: TGTGCCAGCAGCTTAGGGGCTAGCGTCACAGATACGCAGTATTTT.

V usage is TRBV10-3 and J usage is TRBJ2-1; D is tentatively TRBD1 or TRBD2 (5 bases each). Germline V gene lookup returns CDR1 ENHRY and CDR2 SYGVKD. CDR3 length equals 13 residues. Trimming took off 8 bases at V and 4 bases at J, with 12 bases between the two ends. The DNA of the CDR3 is TGTGCCATCGCGTGGGACGCTTACAATGAGCAGTTCTTC. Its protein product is CAIAWDAYNEQFF.